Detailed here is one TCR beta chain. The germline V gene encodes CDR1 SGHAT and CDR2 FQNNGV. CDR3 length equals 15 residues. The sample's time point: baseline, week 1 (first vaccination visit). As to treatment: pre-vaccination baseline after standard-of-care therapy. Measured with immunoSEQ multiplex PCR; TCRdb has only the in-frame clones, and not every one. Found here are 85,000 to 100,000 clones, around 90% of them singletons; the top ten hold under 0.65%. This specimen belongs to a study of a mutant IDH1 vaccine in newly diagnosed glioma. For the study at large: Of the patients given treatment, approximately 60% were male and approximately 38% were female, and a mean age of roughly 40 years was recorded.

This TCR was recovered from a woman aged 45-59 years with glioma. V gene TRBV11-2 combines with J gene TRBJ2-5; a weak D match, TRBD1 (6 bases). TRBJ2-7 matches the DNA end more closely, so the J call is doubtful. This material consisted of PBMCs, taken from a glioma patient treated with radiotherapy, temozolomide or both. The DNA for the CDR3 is TGTGCCAGCAGCTTTTTGTACAGGGCCTCCTACGAGCAGTACTTC. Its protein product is CASSFLYRASYEQYF.